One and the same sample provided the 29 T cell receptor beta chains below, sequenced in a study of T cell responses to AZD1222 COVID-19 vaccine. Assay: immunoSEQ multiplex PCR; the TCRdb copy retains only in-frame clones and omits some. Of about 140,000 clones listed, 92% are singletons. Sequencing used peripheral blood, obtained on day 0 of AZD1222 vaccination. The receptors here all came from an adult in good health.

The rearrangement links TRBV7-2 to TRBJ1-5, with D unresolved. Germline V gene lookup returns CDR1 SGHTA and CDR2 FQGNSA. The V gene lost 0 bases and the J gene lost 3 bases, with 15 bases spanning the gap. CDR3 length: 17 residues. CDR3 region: CASSLAGGRAFNQPQHF. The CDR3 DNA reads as TGTGCCAGCAGCTTAGCTGGAGGGCGAGCCTTCAATCAGCCCCAGCATTTT.

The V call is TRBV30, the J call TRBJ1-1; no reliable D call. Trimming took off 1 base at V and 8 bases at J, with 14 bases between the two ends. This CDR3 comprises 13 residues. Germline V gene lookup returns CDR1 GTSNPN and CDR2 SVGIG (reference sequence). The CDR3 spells CAWSALAPGEAFF. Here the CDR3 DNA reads TGTGCCTGGAGTGCGCTAGCCCCCGGCGAAGCTTTCTTT.

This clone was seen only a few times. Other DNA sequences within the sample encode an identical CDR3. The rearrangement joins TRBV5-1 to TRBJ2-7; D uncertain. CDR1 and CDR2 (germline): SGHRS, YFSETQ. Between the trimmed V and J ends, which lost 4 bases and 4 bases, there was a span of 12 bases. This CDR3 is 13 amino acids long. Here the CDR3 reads CASSPDPPYEQYF. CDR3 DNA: TGCGCCAGCAGCCCTGACCCACCGTACGAGCAGTACTTC.

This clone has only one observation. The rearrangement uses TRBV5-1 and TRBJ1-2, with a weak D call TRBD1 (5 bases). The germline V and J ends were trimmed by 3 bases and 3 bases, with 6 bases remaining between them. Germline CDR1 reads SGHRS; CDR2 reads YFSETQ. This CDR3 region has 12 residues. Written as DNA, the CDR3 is TGCGCCAGCAGCTCGGGGGACTATGGCTACACCTTC. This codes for CASSSGDYGYTF. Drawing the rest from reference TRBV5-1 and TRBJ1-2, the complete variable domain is KAGVTQTPRYLIKTRGQQVTLSCSPISGHRSVSWYQQTPGQGLQFLFEYFSETQRNKGNFPGRFSGRQFSNSRSEMNVSTLELGDSALYLCASSSGDYGYTFGSGTRLTVV.

CDR3 in DNA: TGTGCCAGCAGTGATTACCGGGACAGGGGAACAGATACGCAGTATTTT. This encodes CASSDYRDRGTDTQYF. The chain employs TRBV25-1 and TRBJ2-3, with TRBD1 identical over 10 bases. The V gene end was trimmed by 3 bases and the J gene end by 3 bases; junction bases not matched to a gene: 6. The CDR3 is 16 residues long. Germline CDR1 is MGHDK and CDR2 is SYGVNS.

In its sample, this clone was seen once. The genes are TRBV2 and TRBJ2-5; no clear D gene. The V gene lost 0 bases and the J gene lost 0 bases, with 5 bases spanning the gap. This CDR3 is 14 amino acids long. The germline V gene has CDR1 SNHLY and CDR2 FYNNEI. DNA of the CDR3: TGTGCCAGCAGTGAAGCAGCTAACCAAGAGACCCAGTACTTC. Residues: CASSEAANQETQYF.

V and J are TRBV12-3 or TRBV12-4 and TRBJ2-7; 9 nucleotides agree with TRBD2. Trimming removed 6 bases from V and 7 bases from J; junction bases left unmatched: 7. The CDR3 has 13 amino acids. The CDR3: CASSSSGVGEQYF. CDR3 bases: TGTGCCAGCAGCTCTAGCGGGGTGGGGGAGCAGTACTTC.

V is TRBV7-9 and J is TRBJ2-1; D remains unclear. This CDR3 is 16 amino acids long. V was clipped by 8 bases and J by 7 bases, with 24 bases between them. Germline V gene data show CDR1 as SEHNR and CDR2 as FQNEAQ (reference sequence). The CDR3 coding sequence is TGTGCCAGCCTTTTCCTTATAGCAGTTAGTGGGAATGAGCAGTTCTTC. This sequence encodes CASLFLIAVSGNEQFF.

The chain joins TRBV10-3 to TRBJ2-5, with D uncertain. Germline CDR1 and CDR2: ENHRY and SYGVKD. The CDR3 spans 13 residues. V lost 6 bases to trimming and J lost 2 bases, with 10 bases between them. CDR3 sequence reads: CAISELNQETQYF. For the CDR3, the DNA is TGTGCCATCAGCGAATTAAATCAAGAGACCCAGTACTTC.

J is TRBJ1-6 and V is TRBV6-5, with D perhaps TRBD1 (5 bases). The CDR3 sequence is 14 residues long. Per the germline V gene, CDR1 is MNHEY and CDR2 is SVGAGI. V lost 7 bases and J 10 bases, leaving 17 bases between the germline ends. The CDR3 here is CASTSGGSASPLHF. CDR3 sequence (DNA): TGTGCCAGCACCTCTGGGGGGTCTGCGTCACCCCTCCACTTT.

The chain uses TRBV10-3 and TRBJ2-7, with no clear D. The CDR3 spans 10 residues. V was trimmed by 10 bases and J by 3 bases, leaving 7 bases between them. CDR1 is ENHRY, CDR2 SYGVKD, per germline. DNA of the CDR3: TGTGCCACCGCCCACTACGAGCAGTACTTC. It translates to CATAHYEQYF.

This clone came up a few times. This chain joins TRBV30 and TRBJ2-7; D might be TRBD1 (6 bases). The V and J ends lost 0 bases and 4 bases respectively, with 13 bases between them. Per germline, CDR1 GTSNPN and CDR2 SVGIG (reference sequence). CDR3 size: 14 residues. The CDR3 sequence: CAWSVQGLSYEQYF. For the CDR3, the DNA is TGTGCCTGGAGTGTCCAGGGGCTTTCATACGAGCAGTACTTC.

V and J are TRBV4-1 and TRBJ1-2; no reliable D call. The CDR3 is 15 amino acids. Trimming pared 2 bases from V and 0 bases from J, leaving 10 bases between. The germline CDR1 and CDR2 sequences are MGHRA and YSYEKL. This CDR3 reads CASSQPTTANYGYTF. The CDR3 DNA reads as TGCGCCAGCAGCCAACCGACAACAGCTAACTATGGCTACACCTTC.

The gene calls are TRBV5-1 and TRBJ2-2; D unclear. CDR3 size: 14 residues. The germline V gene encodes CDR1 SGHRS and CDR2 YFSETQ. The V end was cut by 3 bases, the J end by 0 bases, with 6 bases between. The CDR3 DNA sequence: TGCGCCAGCAGCTCCCAGTCGAACACCGGGGAGCTGTTTTTT. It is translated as CASSSQSNTGELFF.

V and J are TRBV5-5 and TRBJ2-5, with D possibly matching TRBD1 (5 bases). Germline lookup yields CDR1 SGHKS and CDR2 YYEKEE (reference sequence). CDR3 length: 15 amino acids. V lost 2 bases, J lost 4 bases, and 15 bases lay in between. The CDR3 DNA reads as TGTGCCAGCAGCTTTGGACACCAAAATAGAGAGACCCAGTACTTC. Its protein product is CASSFGHQNRETQYF.

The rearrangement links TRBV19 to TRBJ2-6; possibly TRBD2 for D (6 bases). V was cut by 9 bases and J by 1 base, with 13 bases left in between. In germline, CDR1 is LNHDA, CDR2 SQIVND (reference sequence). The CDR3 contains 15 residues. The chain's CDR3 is CARTSIGSGANVLTF. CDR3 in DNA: TGTGCCAGGACTAGTATAGGTTCTGGGGCCAACGTCCTGACTTTC. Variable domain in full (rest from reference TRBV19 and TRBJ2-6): DGGITQSPKYLFRKEGQNVTLSCEQNLNHDAMYWYRQDPGQGLRLIYYSQIVNDFQKGDIAEGYSVSREKKESFPLTVTSAQKNPTAFYLCARTSIGSGANVLTFGAGSRLTVL.

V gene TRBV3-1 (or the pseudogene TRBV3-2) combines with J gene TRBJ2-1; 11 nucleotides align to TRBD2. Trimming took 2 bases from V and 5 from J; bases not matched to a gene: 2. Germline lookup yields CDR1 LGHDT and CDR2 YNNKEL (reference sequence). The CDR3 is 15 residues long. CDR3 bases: TGTGCCAGCAGCCAAATAGCGGGAGGGAACAATGAGCAGTTCTTC. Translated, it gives CASSQIAGGNNEQFF.

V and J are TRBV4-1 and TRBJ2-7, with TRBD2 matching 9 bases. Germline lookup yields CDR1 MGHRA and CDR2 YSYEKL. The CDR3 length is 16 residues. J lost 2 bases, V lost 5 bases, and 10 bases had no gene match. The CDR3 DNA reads TGCGCCAGCAGCAGCAGTCTGACTAGCGGAACCTACGAGCAGTACTTC. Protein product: CASSSSLTSGTYEQYF.

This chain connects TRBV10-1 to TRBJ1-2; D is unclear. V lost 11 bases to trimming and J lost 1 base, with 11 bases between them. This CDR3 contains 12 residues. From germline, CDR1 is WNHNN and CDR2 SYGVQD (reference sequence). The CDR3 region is CAGSRVNYGYTF. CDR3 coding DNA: TGCGCCGGATCAAGGGTTAACTATGGCTACACCTTC.

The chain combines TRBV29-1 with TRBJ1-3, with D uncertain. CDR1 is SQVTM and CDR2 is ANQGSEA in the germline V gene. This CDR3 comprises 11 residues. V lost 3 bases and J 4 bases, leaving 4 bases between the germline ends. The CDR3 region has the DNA TGCAGCGTTGATAACGGAAACACCATATATTTT. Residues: CSVDNGNTIYF.

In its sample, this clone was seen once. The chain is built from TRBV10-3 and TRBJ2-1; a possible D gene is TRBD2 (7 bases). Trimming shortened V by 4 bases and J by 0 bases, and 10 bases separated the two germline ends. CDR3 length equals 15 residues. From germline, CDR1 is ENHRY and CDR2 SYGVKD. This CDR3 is CAISVGGGSYNEQFF. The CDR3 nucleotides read TGTGCCATCAGTGTGGGAGGGGGCTCCTACAATGAGCAGTTCTTC.

This chain's CDR3 is CASSEVLAGRFYGYTF. In DNA form, the CDR3 reads TGTGCCAGCAGTGAAGTTTTGGCGGGCAGGTTCTATGGCTACACCTTC. The chain is built from TRBV6-1 and TRBJ1-2; D is unclear. This CDR3 comprises 16 residues. Germline-derived CDR1 and CDR2 are MNHNS and SASEGT. Trimming shortened V by 1 base and J by 4 bases, and 16 bases separated the two germline ends.

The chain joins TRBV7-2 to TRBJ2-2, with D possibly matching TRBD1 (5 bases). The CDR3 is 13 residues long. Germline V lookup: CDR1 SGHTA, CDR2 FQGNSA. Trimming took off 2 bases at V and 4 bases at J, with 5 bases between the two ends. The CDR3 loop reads CASSLQGTGELFF. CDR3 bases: TGTGCCAGCAGCTTACAGGGCACCGGGGAGCTGTTTTTT. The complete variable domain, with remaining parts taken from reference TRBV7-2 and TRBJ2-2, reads GAGVSQSPSNKVTEKGKDVELRCDPISGHTALYWYRQSLGQGLEFLIYFQGNSAPDKSGLPSDRFSAERTGGSVSTLTIQRTQQEDSAVYLCASSLQGTGELFFGEGSRLTVL.

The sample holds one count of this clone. The CDR3 is CASSRTGQGQPQHF. CDR3 DNA: TGTGCCAGCAGTAGGACTGGACAAGGTCAGCCCCAGCATTTT. This chain connects TRBV6-5 to TRBJ1-5, with D possibly matching TRBD1 (5 bases). V shed 5 bases and J shed 6 bases, with 14 bases lying between them. This CDR3 region has 14 residues. Germline values: CDR1 MNHEY, CDR2 SVGAGI.

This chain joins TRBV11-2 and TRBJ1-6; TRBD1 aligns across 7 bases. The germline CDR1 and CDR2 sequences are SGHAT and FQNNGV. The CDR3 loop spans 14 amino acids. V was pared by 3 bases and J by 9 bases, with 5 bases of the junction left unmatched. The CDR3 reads CASSFTGERSPLHF. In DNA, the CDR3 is TGTGCCAGCAGCTTTACAGGGGAGCGTTCACCCCTCCACTTT.

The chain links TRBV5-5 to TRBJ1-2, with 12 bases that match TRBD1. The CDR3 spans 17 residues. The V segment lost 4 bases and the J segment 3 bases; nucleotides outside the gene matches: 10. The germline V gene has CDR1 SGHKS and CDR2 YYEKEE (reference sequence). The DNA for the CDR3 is TGTGCCAGCAGCCTAACCGGGACAGGGGGCCGGGACTATGGCTACACCTTC. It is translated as CASSLTGTGGRDYGYTF. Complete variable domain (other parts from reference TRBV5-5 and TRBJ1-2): DAGVTQSPTHLIKTRGQQVTLRCSPISGHKSVSWYQQVLGQGPQFIFQYYEKEERGRGNFPDRFSARQFPNYSSELNVNALLLGDSALYLCASSLTGTGGRDYGYTFGSGTRLTVV.

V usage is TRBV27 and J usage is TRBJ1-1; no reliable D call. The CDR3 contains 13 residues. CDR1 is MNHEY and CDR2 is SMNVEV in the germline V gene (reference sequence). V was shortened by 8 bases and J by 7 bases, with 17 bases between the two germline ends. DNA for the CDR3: TGTGCCAGCCGTATTTGGGGAGGTAATGAAGCTTTCTTT. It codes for CASRIWGGNEAFF.

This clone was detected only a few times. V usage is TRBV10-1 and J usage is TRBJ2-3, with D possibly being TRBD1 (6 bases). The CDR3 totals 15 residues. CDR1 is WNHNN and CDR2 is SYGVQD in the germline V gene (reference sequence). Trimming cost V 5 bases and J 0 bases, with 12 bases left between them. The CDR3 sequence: CASSNREPSTDTQYF. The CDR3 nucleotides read TGCGCCAGCAGTAACAGGGAACCTAGCACAGATACGCAGTATTTT.

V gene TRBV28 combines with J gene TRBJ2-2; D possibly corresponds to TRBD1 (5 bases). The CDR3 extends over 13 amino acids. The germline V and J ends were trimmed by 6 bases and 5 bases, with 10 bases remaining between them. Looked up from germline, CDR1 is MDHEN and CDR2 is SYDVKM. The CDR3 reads CASRTSGTGELFF. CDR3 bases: TGTGCCAGCAGAACCTCAGGGACCGGGGAGCTGTTTTTT.